What follows are 24 T cell receptor beta chains derived from one specimen sequenced in a study of shared clonotypes between healthy human individuals (dated by TCRdb to 2020 to 2021). The protocol used for the library was the immunoSEQ multiplex PCR assay. TCRdb mirrors the immuneACCESS table, restricted to in-frame sequences. Some clones are absent from its copies; in checked studies, under half trace to an unresolved V gene, and the reason for the others is unknown. This sample has roughly 530,000 clones in its table, and approximately 95% of those were observed once. Less than 0.06% of the sample rests with the top ten. Sequencing used naive CD4+ T cells sorted from blood. Per the publication, the cell subset or site label means: CD45RA+ positively selected. Source of these receptors: a woman between 25 and 40 years old in good health.

In its sample, this clone was seen once. The chain combines TRBV29-1 with TRBJ2-5; 15 bases are shared with TRBD2. CDR3 length equals 16 residues. Germline values: CDR1 SQVTM, CDR2 ANQGSEA. After removal of 4 bases from V and 2 bases from J, the junction contained 5 bases not matched to a gene. For the CDR3, the DNA is TGCAGCGTTGGGGGACTAGCGGGAGGTATACAAGAGACCCAGTACTTC. It yields the protein CSVGGLAGGIQETQYF.

The V and J genes are TRBV7-9 and TRBJ1-5; 8 bases fit TRBD1. From germline, CDR1 is SEHNR and CDR2 FQNEAQ (reference sequence). The CDR3 loop spans 15 amino acids. With V trimmed by 5 bases and J by 5 bases, 8 bases remained unmatched. CDR3 nucleotide sequence: TGTGCCAGCAGCGACCACAGGGGGATGTATCAGCCCCAGCATTTT. Its translation: CASSDHRGMYQPQHF.

The V call is TRBV19, the J call TRBJ2-7; D assignment may be TRBD1 or TRBD2 (5 bases each). The CDR3 consists of 17 residues. The germline V and J ends were trimmed by 6 bases and 5 bases, with 26 bases remaining between them. Germline values: CDR1 LNHDA, CDR2 SQIVND (reference sequence). The CDR3 sequence is CASRSHWDGDFSNEQYF. The CDR3 DNA reads TGTGCCAGTAGGTCTCATTGGGACGGTGATTTCTCTAACGAGCAGTACTTC.

The chain is built from TRBV19 and TRBJ2-6; D may be TRBD1 (6 bases). The CDR3 loop spans 18 amino acids. Trimming pared 4 bases from V and 2 bases from J, leaving 18 bases between. Germline CDR1 is LNHDA and CDR2 is SQIVND (reference sequence). In DNA form, the CDR3 reads TGTGCCAGTAGTAACGCCCCACAGGGAAGGCCTGGGGCCAACGTCCTGACTTTC. It codes for CASSNAPQGRPGANVLTF.

V and J are TRBV10-3 and TRBJ2-7; D unresolved. The V end lost 3 bases, the J end lost 4 bases, and 10 bases lay between the germline ends. The CDR3 has 13 residues. The germline V gene encodes CDR1 ENHRY and CDR2 SYGVKD. The CDR3: CAISDQLVYEQYF. CDR3 nucleotides: TGTGCCATCAGTGACCAACTTGTTTACGAGCAGTACTTC.

The chain couples TRBV18 to TRBJ2-7; D gene unclear. The V end was cut by 4 bases, the J end by 0 bases, with 10 bases between. Germline assignment: CDR1 KGHSH and CDR2 LQKENI. CDR3 length: 14 residues. The CDR3 loop is CASSLIVSSYEQYF. CDR3 coding DNA: TGTGCCAGCTCACTTATCGTGAGCTCCTACGAGCAGTACTTC.

The rearrangement uses TRBV9 and TRBJ2-2; D unclear. Germline V gene lookup returns CDR1 SGDLS and CDR2 YYNGEE. CDR3 length equals 13 residues. Trimming left V 7 bases short and J 0 bases short, with 7 bases between. In DNA, the CDR3 is TGTGCCAGCCAAAAAGCGAACACCGGGGAGCTGTTTTTT. Protein product: CASQKANTGELFF.

This chain's CDR3 is CASSSTRGSPHEQFF. In DNA, the CDR3 is TGTGCCAGCAGCTCTACTCGCGGGAGTCCACATGAGCAGTTCTTC. This chain uses TRBV11-2 with TRBJ2-1; 7 bases are shared with TRBD2. CDR3 length: 15 residues. Germline lookup yields CDR1 SGHAT and CDR2 FQNNGV. J was trimmed by 8 bases and V by 4 bases; bases with no gene match: 11.

Of note for this clone: The sample holds other DNA sequences that translate to the same CDR3. V usage is TRBV20-1 and J usage is TRBJ1-5, with a tentative D call TRBD1 (6 bases). The CDR3 runs to 11 residues. V was trimmed by 6 bases and J by 5 bases, leaving 8 bases between them. Germline V gene lookup returns CDR1 DFQATT and CDR2 SNEGSKA (reference sequence). The CDR3 DNA is TGCAGTGCGGCAGGGGATCAGCCCCAGCATTTT. It codes for CSAAGDQPQHF.

This chain links TRBV21-1 with TRBJ2-3; the D call of TRBD1 is as the table states it, not checked on the DNA. TRBV21-1 has pseudogene status. The CDR3 has 16 residues. In nucleotides, the CDR3 is TGTGCCAGCAGCGTATTTTGGACACCTAGCACAGATACGCAGTATTTT. It encodes CASSVFWTPSTDTQYF.

The chain links TRBV2 to TRBJ2-7; D is ambiguous. The CDR3 length is 13 residues. The germline gives CDR1 SNHLY, CDR2 FYNNEI. The V gene lost 6 bases and the J gene lost 2 bases, with 11 bases spanning the gap. CDR3 nucleotides: TGTGCCAGCAGCCGAGGTGCGACCTACGAGCAGTACTTC. It translates to CASSRGATYEQYF. Combining the CDR3 with reference TRBV2 and TRBJ2-7 gives the whole variable domain EPEVTQTPSHQVTQMGQEVILRCVPISNHLYFYWYRQILGQKVEFLVSFYNNEISEKSEIFDDQFSVERPDGSNFTLKIRSTKLEDSAMYFCASSRGATYEQYFGPGTRLTVT.

V is TRBV15 and J is TRBJ2-5; 8 nucleotides line up with TRBD2. The CDR3 consists of 16 residues. CDR1 and CDR2 from the germline V gene are LNHNV and YYDKDF (reference sequence). V lost 1 base to trimming and J lost 2 bases; unmatched junction nucleotides: 6. DNA for the CDR3: TGTGCCACCAGCAGAGTGAATAGCGGGATACAAGAGACCCAGTACTTC. Translated: CATSRVNSGIQETQYF.

V is TRBV5-4 and J is TRBJ2-2, with a possible D match to TRBD2 (6 bases). Trimming took 4 bases from V and 5 from J, leaving 15 bases between them. Germline CDR1 reads SGHNT; CDR2 reads YYREEE (reference sequence). This CDR3 contains 15 residues. In nucleotides, the CDR3 is TGTGCCAGCAGCCTGAGGGGAGGCACGACCGGGGAGCTGTTTTTT. Its protein product is CASSLRGGTTGELFF.

The sample holds one count of this clone. J is TRBJ2-3 and V is TRBV19, with 8 bases lining up with TRBD1. The V and J ends lost 0 bases and 2 bases, in that order; junction bases with no gene match: 4. The CDR3 consists of 16 residues. The germline V gene encodes CDR1 LNHDA and CDR2 SQIVND (reference sequence). The CDR3, as DNA: TGTGCCAGTAGTATAGACACAGGGGGACCCACAGATACGCAGTATTTT. Amino acid sequence: CASSIDTGGPTDTQYF.

The gene calls are TRBV7-9 and TRBJ2-5, with D unclear. V was clipped by 5 bases and J by 0 bases, with 10 bases between them. Germline V gene lookup returns CDR1 SEHNR and CDR2 FQNEAQ (reference sequence). The CDR3 is 14 amino acids. The DNA for the CDR3 is TGTGCCAGCAGCCCCGACACGGACCAAGAGACCCAGTACTTC. This translates into CASSPDTDQETQYF. Drawing the rest from reference TRBV7-9 and TRBJ2-5, the complete variable domain is DTGVSQNPRHKITKRGQNVTFRCDPISEHNRLYWYRQTLGQGPEFLTYFQNEAQLEKSRLLSDRFSAERPKGSFSTLEIQRTEQGDSAMYLCASSPDTDQETQYFGPGTRLLVL.

The chain is built from TRBV7-8 and TRBJ1-5; the match to TRBD1 covers 10 bases. Per germline, CDR1 SGHVS and CDR2 FQNEAQ. The CDR3 sequence is 15 residues long. Trimming at V came to 4 bases and at J to 3 bases, leaving 3 bases not matched to a gene. The CDR3 DNA is TGTGCCAGCAGCTCCGGGACAGGGGTCAATCAGCCCCAGCATTTT. It specifies CASSSGTGVNQPQHF.

This clone was recorded once. The chain uses TRBV18 and TRBJ1-1, with TRBD1 matching over 8 bases. The CDR3 contains 15 residues. Germline loops: CDR1 KGHSH, CDR2 LQKENI. J gave up 6 bases and V 4 bases, and 10 bases lay outside the gene matches. The CDR3 DNA reads TGTGCCAGCTCACAGCGGCAGGGGGCGGTCTCTGAAGCTTTCTTT. This sequence encodes CASSQRQGAVSEAFF.

Points on this clone: The same CDR3 arises from other DNA sequences in this sample as well. The CDR3 sequence: CASSSGLYEQYF. The CDR3 DNA is TGTGCCAGCAGTTCGGGACTTTACGAGCAGTACTTC. J is TRBJ2-7 and V is TRBV28; TRBD2 is a possible D gene (6 bases). V was shortened by 4 bases and J by 4 bases, with 8 bases between the two germline ends. This CDR3 is 12 amino acids long. Germline V gene data show CDR1 as MDHEN and CDR2 as SYDVKM.

The rearrangement uses TRBV19 and TRBJ2-2; no firm D call. This CDR3 has 16 amino acids. V lost 0 bases to trimming and J lost 3 bases, with 11 bases between them. Germline V gene sequence: CDR1 LNHDA, CDR2 SQIVND (reference sequence). CDR3 loop: CASSIDQIDHTGELFF. The CDR3, as DNA: TGTGCCAGTAGTATAGATCAGATTGATCACACCGGGGAGCTGTTTTTT.

The J gene is TRBJ2-1, the V gene TRBV11-2; 11 bases fit TRBD2. From germline, CDR1 is SGHAT and CDR2 FQNNGV. The CDR3 runs to 16 residues. V was clipped by 6 bases and J by 7 bases; unmatched bases: 11. The CDR3 DNA reads as TGTGCCAGCAGTTCGGTTAGCGGGAGGGCCCGTAATGAGCAGTTCTTC. This encodes CASSSVSGRARNEQFF.

This chain links TRBV28 with TRBJ1-2; no definite D call. This CDR3 is built from 13 residues. Trimming cost V 6 bases and J 7 bases, with 15 bases left between them. CDR1 and CDR2 (germline): MDHEN, SYDVKM. The CDR3 DNA reads TGTGCCAGCAGCCAAGATGGGCTGGGTGGCTACACCTTC. Its protein is CASSQDGLGGYTF.

The genes are TRBV10-3 and TRBJ2-2; TRBD1 agrees at 7 bases. With 5 bases clipped from V and 0 bases from J, the junction kept 3 bases outside the gene matches. CDR1 and CDR2 from the germline V gene are ENHRY and SYGVKD. The CDR3 runs to 15 residues. CDR3 coding DNA: TGTGCCATCAGTTCGACAGGGCCGAACACCGGGGAGCTGTTTTTT. Its translation is CAISSTGPNTGELFF.

In the case of this clone: At the DNA level, this CDR3 is encoded by other sequences in the same sample as well. This chain joins TRBV10-3 and TRBJ1-5; D not certain. The V end lost 4 bases, the J end lost 2 bases, and 9 bases lay between the germline ends. The V gene's germline CDR1 is ENHRY and CDR2 SYGVKD. The CDR3 is 14 amino acids. The CDR3, as DNA: TGTGCCATCAGTGTCAGTGCGGGCAATCAGCCCCAGCATTTT. This encodes CAISVSAGNQPQHF.

The rearrangement joins TRBV4-1 to TRBJ1-1, with 7 bases fitting TRBD1. In germline, CDR1 is MGHRA, CDR2 YSYEKL. This CDR3 region has 19 residues. V gave up 4 bases and J gave up 0 bases; unmatched junction bases: 17. The CDR3 loop reads CASSRSLGLTGDMNTEAFF. The DNA for the CDR3 is TGCGCCAGCAGCCGGTCGTTAGGCCTCACAGGGGACATGAACACTGAAGCTTTCTTT.